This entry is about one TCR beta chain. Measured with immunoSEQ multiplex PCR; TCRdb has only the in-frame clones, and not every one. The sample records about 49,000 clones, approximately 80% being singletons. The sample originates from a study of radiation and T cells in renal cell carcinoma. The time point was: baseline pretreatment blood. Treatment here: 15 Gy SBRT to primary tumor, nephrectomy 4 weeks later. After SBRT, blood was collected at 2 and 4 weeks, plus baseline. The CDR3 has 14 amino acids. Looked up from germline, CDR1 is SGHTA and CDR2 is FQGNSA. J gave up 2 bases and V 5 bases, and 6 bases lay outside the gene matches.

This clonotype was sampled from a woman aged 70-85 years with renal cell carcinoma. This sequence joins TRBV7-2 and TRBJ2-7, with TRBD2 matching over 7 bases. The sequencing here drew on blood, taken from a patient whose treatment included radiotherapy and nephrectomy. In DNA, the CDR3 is TGTGCCAGCAGCCCATCGGGGGGACCCTACGAGCAGTACTTC. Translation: CASSPSGGPYEQYF.